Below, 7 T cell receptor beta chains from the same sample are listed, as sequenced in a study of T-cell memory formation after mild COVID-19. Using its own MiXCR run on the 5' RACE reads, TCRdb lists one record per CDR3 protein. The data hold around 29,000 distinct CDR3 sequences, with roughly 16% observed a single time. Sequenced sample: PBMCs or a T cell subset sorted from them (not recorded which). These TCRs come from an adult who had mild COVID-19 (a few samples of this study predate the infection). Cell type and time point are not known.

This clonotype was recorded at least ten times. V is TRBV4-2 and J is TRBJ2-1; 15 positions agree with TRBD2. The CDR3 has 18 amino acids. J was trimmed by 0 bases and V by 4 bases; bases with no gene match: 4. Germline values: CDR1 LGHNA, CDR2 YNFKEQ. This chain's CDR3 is CASSRGLAGGVSYNEQFF. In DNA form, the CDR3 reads TGTGCCAGCAGCCGCGGACTAGCGGGAGGGGTCTCCTACAATGAGCAGTTCTTC.

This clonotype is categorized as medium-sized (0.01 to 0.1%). The CDR3 DNA reads as TGCGCCAGCAGCCTGGGTGGTACTAGCACAGATACGCAGTATTTT. It encodes CASSLGGTSTDTQYF. This chain links TRBV4-3 with TRBJ2-3; no clear D. With 4 bases removed from V and 0 bases from J, the gap between germline ends came to 11 bases. The CDR3 length is 15 residues. Germline CDR1 reads LGHNA; CDR2 reads YSLEER.

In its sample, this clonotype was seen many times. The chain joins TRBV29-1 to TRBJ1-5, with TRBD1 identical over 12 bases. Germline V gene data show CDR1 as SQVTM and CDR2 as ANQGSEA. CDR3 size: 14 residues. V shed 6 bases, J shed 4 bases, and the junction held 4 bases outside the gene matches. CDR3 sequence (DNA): TGCAGCGTCTCGGGACAGGGGGCGAATCAGCCCCAGCATTTT. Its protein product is CSVSGQGANQPQHF.

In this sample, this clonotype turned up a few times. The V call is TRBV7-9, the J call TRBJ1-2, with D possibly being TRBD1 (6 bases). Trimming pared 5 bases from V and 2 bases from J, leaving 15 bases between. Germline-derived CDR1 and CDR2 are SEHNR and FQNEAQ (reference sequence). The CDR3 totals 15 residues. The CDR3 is CASSESKQGNYGYTF. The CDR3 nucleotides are TGTGCCAGCAGCGAAAGTAAACAGGGAAACTATGGCTACACCTTC.

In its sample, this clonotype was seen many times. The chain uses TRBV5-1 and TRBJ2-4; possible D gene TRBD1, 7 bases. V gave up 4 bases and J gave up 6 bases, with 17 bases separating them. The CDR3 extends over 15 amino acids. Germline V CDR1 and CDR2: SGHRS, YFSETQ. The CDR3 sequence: CASSPNPGGLNIQYF. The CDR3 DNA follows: TGCGCCAGCAGCCCGAATCCAGGGGGGCTAAACATTCAGTACTTC.

CDR3 DNA sequence: TGCAGCGTTGAAACCCGGGGACAGGGGGATTATGGAAACACCATATATTTT. Encoded protein: CSVETRGQGDYGNTIYF. V is TRBV29-1 and J is TRBJ1-3; 11 bases line up with TRBD1. This CDR3 has 17 residues. The V and J ends lost 2 bases and 3 bases, in that order; junction bases with no gene match: 9. From germline, CDR1 is SQVTM and CDR2 ANQGSEA.

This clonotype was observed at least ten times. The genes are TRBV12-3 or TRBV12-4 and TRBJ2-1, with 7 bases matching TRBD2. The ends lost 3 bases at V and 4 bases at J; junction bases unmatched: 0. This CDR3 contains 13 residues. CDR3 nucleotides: TGTGCCAGCAGTTTCGGGGGGTACAATGAGCAGTTCTTC. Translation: CASSFGGYNEQFF.